A single sample is the source of the 27 T cell receptor beta chains below, sequenced in a study of blood T cell repertoires in COVID-19 (dated by TCRdb to 2018 to 2021). Library preparation employed the immunoSEQ multiplex PCR assay. In TCRdb, the immuneACCESS table is reduced to in-frame sequences with V and J assigned. These tables do not hold every clone; where another copy was compared, an unresolved V gene accounts for under half, and the others remain unexplained. For this sample the table gives more than 150,000 clones, of which under 80% were detected only once. The ten largest make up roughly 13% of the sample. Material for sequencing was peripheral blood. These receptors all come from a man aged 50 or older who had recovered from COVID-19.

This clone has at least ten counts. This CDR3 is CASSTPRRTSGRTYEQYF. The CDR3 nucleotides read TGTGCCAGCAGTACCCCCCGTAGGACTAGCGGGAGAACCTACGAGCAGTACTTC. The chain links TRBV27 to TRBJ2-7; 13 positions match TRBD2. V gave up 5 bases and J gave up 2 bases; unmatched junction bases: 12. The V gene's germline CDR1 is MNHEY and CDR2 SMNVEV (reference sequence). This CDR3 region has 18 residues.

This clone was recorded only once. This chain links TRBV12-5 with TRBJ2-6; D is unclear. Germline assignment: CDR1 LGHNT and CDR2 FRNRAP. CDR3 length: 17 amino acids. Trimming took 0 bases from V and 1 from J, leaving 10 bases between them. CDR3: CASGLVTRLSGANVLTF. Written as DNA, the CDR3 is TGTGCTAGTGGTTTGGTAACCAGGCTTTCTGGGGCCAACGTCCTGACTTTC.

The V gene is TRBV5-1, the J gene TRBJ2-2; D call uncertain. The CDR3 totals 15 residues. CDR1 is SGHRS and CDR2 is YFSETQ in the germline V gene. V was clipped by 0 bases and J by 2 bases, with 8 bases between them. The CDR3 region is CASSLAQINTGELFF. The CDR3 DNA is TGCGCCAGCAGCTTGGCACAGATTAACACCGGGGAGCTGTTTTTT. The full variable domain, its missing parts supplied by reference TRBV5-1 and TRBJ2-2, is KAGVTQTPRYLIKTRGQQVTLSCSPISGHRSVSWYQQTPGQGLQFLFEYFSETQRNKGNFPGRFSGRQFSNSRSEMNVSTLELGDSALYLCASSLAQINTGELFFGEGSRLTVL.

This chain links TRBV12-5 with TRBJ2-3, with 12 nucleotides matching TRBD2. The CDR3 has 16 residues. Trimming at V came to 1 base and at J to 6 bases, leaving 5 bases not matched to a gene. The V gene's germline CDR1 is LGHNT and CDR2 FRNRAP. The CDR3 DNA reads TGTGCTAGTGGTTTGGGACTAGCGGGAGTCAATGATACGCAGTATTTT. Its protein is CASGLGLAGVNDTQYF.

The chain carries TRBV24-1 and TRBJ2-1; D unclear. This CDR3 contains 13 residues. Trimming shortened V by 2 bases and J by 6 bases, and 7 bases separated the two germline ends. Germline CDR1 reads KGHDR; CDR2 reads SFDVKD. The CDR3 DNA reads as TGTGCCACCAGTGATTCCATTCCCAATGAGCAGTTCTTC. Protein product: CATSDSIPNEQFF.

The CDR3 nucleotides read TGTGCCGGAGGCCAGGGGCTAAATCAGCCCCAGCATTTT. Its translation: CAGGQGLNQPQHF. This rearrangement joins TRBV19 to TRBJ1-5; possibly TRBD1 for D (6 bases). The V gene lost 11 bases and the J gene lost 4 bases, with 15 bases spanning the gap. Germline assignment: CDR1 LNHDA and CDR2 SQIVND (reference sequence). This CDR3 is 13 amino acids long.

The DNA for the CDR3 is TGTGCCTGGAGGGGTAGCGGGAGCTACGAGCAGTACTTC. Translating gives CAWRGSGSYEQYF. J is TRBJ2-7 and V is TRBV30; 9 bases are shared with TRBD2. CDR3 length equals 13 residues. Unmatched junction bases numbered 3, after V lost 3 bases and J lost 3 bases. Germline assignment: CDR1 GTSNPN and CDR2 SVGIG (reference sequence).

The rearrangement joins TRBV3-1 (or the pseudogene TRBV3-2) to TRBJ2-3, with D perhaps TRBD1 (5 bases). The V end was cut by 0 bases, the J end by 8 bases, with 9 bases between. This CDR3 region has 13 residues. Germline loops: CDR1 LGHDT, CDR2 YNNKEL (reference sequence). CDR3 in DNA: TGTGCCAGCAGCCAAGATCGAAGGGGTACGCAGTATTTT. This codes for CASSQDRRGTQYF.

The chain recombines TRBV18 with TRBJ2-3; 15 bases align to TRBD2. The ends lost 4 bases at V and 4 bases at J; junction bases unmatched: 3. CDR3 length: 16 residues. Per germline, CDR1 KGHSH and CDR2 LQKENI. CDR3 protein: CASSRGLAGGADTQYF. The CDR3 coding sequence is TGTGCCAGCTCACGGGGACTAGCGGGAGGCGCAGATACGCAGTATTTT.

The V and J genes are TRBV5-1 and TRBJ2-7; the match to TRBD2 covers 12 bases. Germline-derived CDR1 and CDR2 are SGHRS and YFSETQ. V was pared by 0 bases and J by 4 bases, with 5 bases of the junction left unmatched. This CDR3 is built from 16 residues. CDR3 nucleotide sequence: TGCGCCAGCAGCTTGGAACTAGCGGGAGGTTCTTACGAGCAGTACTTC. Protein: CASSLELAGGSYEQYF.

The chain couples TRBV19 to TRBJ1-2; unclear D gene. The V end was cut by 0 bases, the J end by 4 bases, with 9 bases between. There are 14 residues in the CDR3. The V gene's germline CDR1 is LNHDA and CDR2 SQIVND (reference sequence). Here the CDR3 DNA reads TGTGCCAGTAGTATAGATGAGGGTAGCTATGGCTACACCTTC. Amino acids: CASSIDEGSYGYTF. The entire variable domain, with the rest obtained from reference TRBV19 and TRBJ1-2, is as follows: DGGITQSPKYLFRKEGQNVTLSCEQNLNHDAMYWYRQDPGQGLRLIYYSQIVNDFQKGDIAEGYSVSREKKESFPLTVTSAQKNPTAFYLCASSIDEGSYGYTFGSGTRLTVV.

V and J are TRBV13 and TRBJ2-2, with TRBD2 as a possible D gene (6 bases). V was shortened by 6 bases and J by 0 bases, with 17 bases between the two germline ends. This CDR3 spans 17 amino acids. CDR1 and CDR2 (germline): PRHDT, FYEKMQ (reference sequence). CDR3 coding DNA: TGTGCCAGCAGAATGGGACTGTTTAACGCGAACACCGGGGAGCTGTTTTTT. It translates to CASRMGLFNANTGELFF.

The chain carries TRBV29-1 and TRBJ2-7, with 7 bases matching TRBD1. Germline loops: CDR1 SQVTM, CDR2 ANQGSEA. This CDR3 spans 13 amino acids. V lost 7 bases, J lost 2 bases, and 8 bases stayed unmatched. The CDR3 reads CSATPGTAYEQYF. CDR3 in DNA: TGCAGCGCCACCCCCGGGACAGCCTACGAGCAGTACTTC.

This rearrangement joins TRBV11-3 to TRBJ2-4, with TRBD2 as a possible D gene (5 bases). The germline CDR1 and CDR2 sequences are SGHNT and YENEEA. The CDR3 extends over 13 amino acids. The V end lost 2 bases, the J end lost 5 bases, and 7 bases lay between the germline ends. CDR3 coding DNA: TGTGCCAGCAGCTTATTGGGAGAAAACATTCAGTACTTC. It codes for CASSLLGENIQYF.

The CDR3 protein is CASSQMDRDNQPQHF. CDR3 bases: TGTGCCAGCAGCCAAATGGACAGGGACAATCAGCCCCAGCATTTT. The chain combines TRBV16 with TRBJ1-5, with 8 bases that match TRBD1. The germline CDR1 and CDR2 sequences are KGHSY and FQNENV. J was trimmed by 3 bases and V by 2 bases; bases with no gene match: 3. The CDR3 sequence is 15 residues long. Full variable domain (outside the CDR3, taken from reference TRBV16 and TRBJ1-5): GEEVAQTPKHLVRGEGQKAKLYCAPIKGHSYVFWYQQVLKNEFKFLISFQNENVFDETGMPKERFSAKCLPNSPCSLEIQATKLEDSAVYFCASSQMDRDNQPQHFGDGTRLSIL.

The rearrangement joins TRBV15 to TRBJ2-7, with TRBD2 matching over 7 bases. With V trimmed by 0 bases and J by 2 bases, 4 bases remained unmatched. Germline values: CDR1 LNHNV, CDR2 YYDKDF (reference sequence). The CDR3 length is 15 residues. The CDR3 DNA follows: TGTGCCACCAGCAGAGAAGCGGGATCGCCCTACGAGCAGTACTTC. It yields the protein CATSREAGSPYEQYF.

The chain employs TRBV4-2 and TRBJ2-5; 12 bases align to TRBD1. The length of the CDR3 is 18 residues. V trimming: 4 bases; J trimming: 1 base; junction bases outside the gene matches: 10. CDR1 LGHNA and CDR2 YNFKEQ come from the germline V gene. CDR3 region: CASSPSGGQGASQETQYF. The CDR3 coding sequence is TGTGCCAGCAGCCCGTCGGGGGGACAGGGGGCTTCCCAAGAGACCCAGTACTTC.

This rearrangement joins TRBV18 to TRBJ2-3; the D is unclear. This CDR3 has 11 amino acids. Trimming cost V 6 bases and J 2 bases, with 3 bases left between them. The germline V gene encodes CDR1 KGHSH and CDR2 LQKENI. The CDR3 nucleotides are TGTGCCAGCTCCCACACAGATACGCAGTATTTT. It yields the protein CASSHTDTQYF.

The chain links TRBV5-4 to TRBJ2-5; D is perhaps TRBD2 (6 bases). This CDR3 is 14 amino acids long. CDR1 is SGHNT and CDR2 is YYREEE in the germline V gene (reference sequence). The ends were cut back, 4 bases at V and 1 base at J, with 11 bases in the middle. CDR3 residues: CASSPGGAQETQYF. In DNA form, the CDR3 reads TGTGCCAGCAGCCCCGGAGGGGCCCAAGAGACCCAGTACTTC.

The chain combines TRBV19 with TRBJ2-3, with D perhaps matching TRBD2 (6 bases). V was shortened by 3 bases and J by 8 bases, with 18 bases between the two germline ends. Looked up from germline, CDR1 is LNHDA and CDR2 is SQIVND (reference sequence). This CDR3 is 15 amino acids long. CDR3 amino acids: CASSIQFGSGGTQYF. The CDR3 DNA reads TGTGCCAGTAGTATCCAGTTCGGGAGCGGTGGTACGCAGTATTTT.

The chain is built from TRBV5-4 and TRBJ2-7, with D tentatively TRBD2 (6 bases). With 1 base removed from V and 4 bases from J, the gap between germline ends came to 9 bases. Per germline, CDR1 SGHNT and CDR2 YYREEE (reference sequence). The CDR3 spans 13 residues. CDR3 loop: CASSLRGRYEQYF. Written as DNA, the CDR3 is TGTGCCAGCAGCTTGCGGGGGAGATACGAGCAGTACTTC.

In this sample, this clone turned up once. CDR3 amino acids: CASSSCQPQHF. CDR3 nucleotides: TGCGCCAGCAGCTCCTGTCAGCCCCAGCATTTT. The chain combines TRBV5-1 with TRBJ1-5, with D uncertain. Germline lookup yields CDR1 SGHRS and CDR2 YFSETQ. V was clipped by 3 bases and J by 6 bases, with 4 bases between them. The CDR3 consists of 11 residues.

In this sample, this clone turned up many times. The chain combines TRBV10-2 with TRBJ1-1; D possibly corresponds to TRBD1 (5 bases). Germline V gene lookup returns CDR1 WSHSY and CDR2 SAAADI. This CDR3 is 13 amino acids long. Trimming shortened V by 3 bases and J by 7 bases, and 12 bases separated the two germline ends. The CDR3 DNA follows: TGCGCCAGCAGTGATTCAGGGAACTATGAAGCTTTCTTT. It specifies CASSDSGNYEAFF.

The chain links TRBV19 to TRBJ2-6, with 7 positions matching TRBD1. CDR1 and CDR2 from the germline V gene are LNHDA and SQIVND (reference sequence). The CDR3 extends over 15 amino acids. V lost 6 bases and J lost 2; bases outside the gene matches: 4. The CDR3 here is CASSATGTGANVLTF. CDR3 nucleotide sequence: TGTGCCAGTAGCGCGACAGGGACTGGGGCCAACGTCCTGACTTTC.

The chain has TRBV27 and TRBJ2-1; weak D call: TRBD2 (5 bases). V was pared by 0 bases and J by 0 bases, with 9 bases between. CDR1 and CDR2 (germline): MNHEY, SMNVEV (reference sequence). CDR3 length: 16 amino acids. The CDR3 spells CASSLSQRSSYNEQFF. Here the CDR3 DNA reads TGTGCCAGCAGTTTATCGCAGCGGAGCTCCTACAATGAGCAGTTCTTC.

The chain joins TRBV29-1 to TRBJ1-4, with TRBD1 as a possible D gene (6 bases). The V gene's germline CDR1 is SQVTM and CDR2 ANQGSEA. V shed 2 bases and J shed 3 bases, with 10 bases lying between them. This CDR3 is 14 amino acids long. CDR3 residues: CSVESGVANEKLFF. Here the CDR3 DNA reads TGCAGCGTTGAATCAGGGGTTGCTAATGAAAAACTGTTTTTT.

V gene TRBV4-2 combines with J gene TRBJ2-1; tentative D call: TRBD2 (5 bases). With 1 base removed from V and 7 bases from J, the gap between germline ends came to 17 bases. The CDR3 contains 16 residues. Germline V gene sequence: CDR1 LGHNA, CDR2 YNFKEQ. The CDR3 reads CASSQGTIEGPNEQFF. The CDR3 DNA follows: TGTGCCAGCAGCCAAGGTACCATAGAGGGCCCGAATGAGCAGTTCTTC.